This T cell receptor beta chain is drawn from a study of cytomegalovirus exposure and HLA in healthy donors. Study results and caveats: Most observed TCR sequences were rare, whereas some public TCRs were detected in many donors.

PCR involved 60 Vbeta and 13 Jbeta primers. The repertoire was sequenced with immunoSEQ multiplex PCR; TCRdb's copy has only in-frame clones and lacks some. The table shows 150,000 to 200,000 clones, with roughly 74% occurring only once. Trimming took off 4 bases at V and 5 bases at J, with 7 bases between the two ends. The CDR3 totals 12 residues. Germline V CDR1 and CDR2: SGHRS, YFSETQ. As concerns this clone: Its matching antigen is unknown.

The rearrangement joins TRBV5-1 to TRBJ2-1; D uncertain. The source material was PBMCs. This TCR derives from a woman aged 25 to 45 in good health and CMV-seropositive. The CDR3 region has the DNA TGCGCCAGCAGCCGTACTGACAATGAGCAGTTCTTC. The encoded protein is CASSRTDNEQFF.